Listed below are T cell receptor beta chains from one sample, sequenced in a study of response to subunit inactivated influenza vaccine. Using its own MiXCR run on the RT-PCR reads, TCRdb lists one record per CDR3 protein. This table has 600,000 to 850,000 distinct CDR3 sequences, about 15% appearing once. This specimen consisted of PBMCs from blood, obtained less than 15 days before vaccination. These receptors came from a man between 45 and 60 years old who received an inactivated influenza vaccine. The CDR3 runs from the conserved cysteine through the conserved F or W. Each record gives: D gene, J gene, clone size, V gene, CDR3 protein, CDR3 DNA. The D gene is left open where the match is weak. Size is stated for part of the rows, as once, few or many counts, or as a class when the clone is expanded.

. | TRBJ2-3 | few | TRBV7-9 | CASLSWADTQYF | TGTGCCAGCCTCTCCTGGGCAGATACGCAGTATTTT
TRBD1 | TRBJ2-7 | few | TRBV5-6 | CASRVGTGGLFEQYF | TGTGCCAGCAGGGTCGGGACAGGGGGCTTGTTCGAGCAGTACTTC
TRBD1 | TRBJ2-7 | . | TRBV7-2 | CASSLKQGASYEQYF | TGTGCCAGCAGCTTAAAGCAGGGGGCCTCTTACGAGCAGTACTTC
. | TRBJ1-1 | many | TRBV20-1 | CSARPFTEAFF | TGCAGTGCTAGGCCTTTTACTGAAGCTTTCTTT
. | TRBJ1-2 | many | TRBV20-1 | CSAGRGRFYGYTF | TGCAGTGCCGGCCGAGGGCGCTTTTATGGCTACACCTTC
TRBD2 | TRBJ2-4 | many | TRBV20-1 | CSARDSAGVGYF | TGCAGTGCTAGAGACTCAGCGGGGGTAGGATACTTC
. | TRBJ2-7 | . | TRBV20-1 | CSARDRGEQYF | TGCAGTGCTAGAGATCGGGGCGAGCAGTACTTC
. | TRBJ2-3 | . | TRBV7-3 | CASSSRFSDTQYF | TGTGCCAGCAGCTCCCGCTTTTCAGATACGCAGTATTTT
TRBD1 | TRBJ1-1 | . | TRBV29-1 | CSVDAGGPSVTEAFF | TGCAGCGTTGATGCAGGGGGCCCGTCGGTCACTGAAGCTTTCTTT
. | TRBJ1-3 | few | TRBV3-1 | CASSQAGAGGGNTIYF | TGTGCCAGCAGCCAAGCCGGGGCCGGGGGAGGAAACACCATATATTTT
. | TRBJ1-2 | . | TRBV12-3/TRBV12-4 | CASSFILHGYTF | TGTGCCAGCAGTTTCATCTTACATGGCTACACCTTC
. | TRBJ2-3 | few | TRBV4-3 | CASSQDGRDSLTDTQYF | TGCGCCAGCAGCCAAGATGGTCGGGACTCCCTCACAGATACGCAGTATTTT
TRBD1 | TRBJ1-4 | many | TRBV20-1 | CSARDLYSGQSGTTNEKLFF | TGCAGTGCTAGAGATCTGTACTCGGGACAGTCGGGAACAACTAATGAAAAACTGTTTTTT
TRBD1 | TRBJ2-3 | . | TRBV12-3/TRBV12-4 | CASRIDRAWDTQYF | TGTGCCAGCAGGATCGACAGGGCCTGGGATACGCAGTATTTT
. | TRBJ1-1 | many | TRBV20-1 | CSARGGAGMNTEAFF | TGCAGTGCTAGAGGAGGGGCGGGAATGAACACTGAAGCTTTCTTT
. | TRBJ2-5 | few | TRBV7-9 | CASSSGRQETQYF | TGTGCCAGCAGCTCGGGACGGCAAGAGACCCAGTACTTC
TRBD2 | TRBJ2-7 | . | TRBV6-5 | CASSLKLAGESEQYF | TGTGCCAGCAGCTTAAAGCTAGCGGGGGAGAGCGAGCAGTACTTC
TRBD1 | TRBJ2-7 | . | TRBV6-2/TRBV6-3 | CASSYSPGQGFYEQYF | TGTGCCAGCAGTTATTCCCCGGGACAGGGTTTCTACGAGCAGTACTTC
TRBD1 | TRBJ2-5 | few | TRBV5-1 | CASSGGQSQETQYF | TGCGCCAGCAGCGGGGGACAGAGCCAAGAGACCCAGTACTTC
. | TRBJ2-1 | . | TRBV20-1 | CSARDLLPDYQNNEQFF | TGCAGTGCTAGAGACCTCCTTCCGGACTATCAAAACAATGAGCAGTTCTTC
TRBD2 | TRBJ2-2 | . | TRBV7-9 | CASSSLAGGITGELFF | TGTGCCAGCAGCTCGCTAGCGGGAGGGATCACCGGGGAGCTGTTTTTT
TRBD1 | TRBJ1-4 | many | TRBV5-1 | CASRVQGNGEKLFF | TGCGCCAGCCGGGTACAGGGGAACGGCGAAAAACTGTTTTTT
TRBD1 | TRBJ2-5 | . | TRBV5-1 | CASSPGQAEVETQYF | TGCGCCAGCAGCCCTGGACAGGCAGAGGTAGAGACCCAGTACTTC
TRBD2 | TRBJ2-2 | few | TRBV3-1 | CASSHRLAGDLGTGELFF | TGTGCCAGCAGCCATAGACTAGCGGGAGATTTAGGCACCGGGGAGCTGTTTTTT
. | TRBJ2-4 | few | TRBV9 | CASSVDRQAKNIQYF | TGTGCCAGCAGCGTAGACAGACAAGCCAAAAACATTCAGTACTTC
. | TRBJ2-5 | few | TRBV12-3/TRBV12-4 | CASSLGAIPGETQYF | TGTGCCAGCAGTTTAGGTGCTATCCCGGGTGAGACCCAGTACTTC
. | TRBJ2-7 | . | TRBV12-3/TRBV12-4 | CASKTGRSYEQYF | TGTGCCAGCAAAACAGGGAGATCCTACGAGCAGTACTTC
TRBD2 | TRBJ2-7 | few | TRBV20-1 | CSARYSGRDYEQYF | TGCAGTGCTAGATACAGCGGGAGGGACTACGAGCAGTACTTC
. | TRBJ2-5 | . | TRBV20-1 | CSARHLRDVQETQYF | TGCAGTGCTAGACATCTCAGAGATGTTCAAGAGACCCAGTACTTC
. | TRBJ2-1 | few | TRBV25-1 | CASSVLVASYNEQFF | TGTGCCAGCAGTGTGCTAGTGGCCTCCTACAATGAGCAGTTCTTC
TRBD1 | TRBJ1-5 | . | TRBV20-1 | CSASPRTGGHQPQHF | TGCAGTGCTAGCCCTCGGACAGGGGGCCATCAGCCCCAGCATTTT
. | TRBJ1-5 | . | TRBV4-1 | CASSQEGTFSNQPQHF | TGCGCCAGCAGCCAAGAAGGTACATTTAGCAATCAGCCCCAGCATTTT
TRBD1 | TRBJ2-1 | few | TRBV5-5 | CASSSSGTGAYNEQFF | TGTGCCAGCAGCTCCTCCGGGACAGGGGCTTACAATGAGCAGTTCTTC
. | TRBJ1-2 | many | TRBV12-3/TRBV12-4 | CASSSFAGDHTF | TGTGCCAGCAGTTCTTTTGCAGGGGACCACACCTTC
. | TRBJ2-7 | . | TRBV29-1 | CSGGDSFYEQYF | TGCAGCGGGGGAGACAGTTTCTACGAGCAGTACTTC
. | TRBJ2-7 | few | TRBV6-1 | CASRNRGHLMGEQYF | TGTGCCAGCAGAAACCGGGGACACTTAATGGGCGAGCAGTACTTC
. | TRBJ1-1 | . | TRBV10-3 | CATTRRQKNTEAFF | TGTGCCACCACCCGGAGGCAGAAGAACACTGAAGCTTTCTTT
. | TRBJ2-1 | . | TRBV24-1 | CATSEQHRAGEQFF | TGTGCCACCAGTGAGCAACACAGGGCGGGTGAGCAGTTCTTC
. | TRBJ2-5 | . | TRBV4-1 | CASSLRQTETQYF | TGCGCCAGCAGCCTAAGACAGACGGAGACCCAGTACTTC
TRBD2 | TRBJ2-5 | few | TRBV7-2 | CASSLGVGTSGRETQYF | TGTGCCAGCAGCTTAGGCGTCGGGACTAGCGGACGAGAGACCCAGTACTTC
. | TRBJ2-4 | few | TRBV27 | CASSPSGGNIQYF | TGTGCCAGCAGTCCGTCAGGTGGAAACATTCAGTACTTC
. | TRBJ2-7 | many | TRBV4-1 | CASSQGSHGTYEQYF | TGCGCCAGCAGCCAAGGGAGCCACGGGACCTACGAGCAGTACTTC
TRBD1 | TRBJ1-1 | few | TRBV7-2 | CASSLESRDRAKAFF | TGTGCCAGCAGCTTAGAGTCGCGGGACAGGGCAAAGGCTTTCTTT
. | TRBJ2-3 | . | TRBV28 | CASSLGVWGTDTQYF | TGTGCCAGCAGTTTAGGGGTTTGGGGCACAGATACGCAGTATTTT
. | TRBJ1-1 | . | TRBV7-2 | CASSQGHQNTEAFF | TGTGCCAGCAGCCAGGGACACCAGAACACTGAAGCTTTCTTT
. | TRBJ2-7 | many | TRBV5-1 | CASKQGASSYEQYF | TGCGCCAGCAAGCAGGGCGCGAGCTCCTACGAGCAGTACTTC
TRBD2 | TRBJ2-5 | . | TRBV4-2 | CASSQGTSGGASETQYF | TGTGCCAGCAGCCAGGGGACTAGCGGGGGGGCATCAGAGACCCAGTACTTC
TRBD1 | TRBJ1-1 | many | TRBV7-2 | CASSPRTGSNTEAFF | TGTGCCAGCAGCCCTCGGACAGGTTCGAACACTGAAGCTTTCTTT
. | TRBJ2-7 | few | TRBV5-1 | CASSLGGLSMGYEQYF | TGCGCCAGCAGCTTGGGCGGGTTGTCCATGGGCTACGAGCAGTACTTC
. | TRBJ1-6 | . | TRBV10-2 | CASSEGRGYNSPLHF | TGCGCCAGCAGTGAAGGCAGGGGATATAATTCACCCCTCCACTTT
. | TRBJ2-2 | . | TRBV19 | CASSPPGQVNTGELFF | TGTGCCAGTAGCCCCCCAGGGCAGGTGAACACCGGGGAGCTGTTTTTT
TRBD2 | TRBJ2-7 | few | TRBV20-1 | CSADTSGHTYEQYF | TGCAGTGCAGATACTAGCGGGCACACCTACGAGCAGTACTTC
. | TRBJ2-1 | few | TRBV7-8 | CASSLALRLMNEQFF | TGTGCCAGCAGCTTAGCGCTCCGACTAATGAATGAGCAGTTCTTC
TRBD1 | TRBJ2-1 | many | TRBV18 | CASSRGQAYNEQFF | TGTGCCAGCTCACGGGGACAGGCGTACAATGAGCAGTTCTTC
. | TRBJ2-3 | few | TRBV7-2 | CASAKGTDTQYF | TGTGCCAGCGCCAAGGGTACAGATACGCAGTATTTT
. | TRBJ1-5 | . | TRBV6-1 | CASSLQGSLSHQPQHF | TGTGCCAGCAGTCTCCAAGGGTCCCTGAGCCATCAGCCCCAGCATTTT
TRBD2 | TRBJ2-1 | many | TRBV10-3 | CAISESKGLAGDRYNEQFF | TGTGCCATCAGTGAGTCGAAGGGACTAGCGGGAGACCGATACAATGAGCAGTTCTTC
TRBD1 | TRBJ1-4 | few | TRBV6-1 | CASRSRDRDEKLFF | TGTGCCAGCAGAAGCCGGGACAGAGATGAAAAACTGTTTTTT
TRBD1 | TRBJ2-1 | . | TRBV27 | CASSLAYTGTGAGEQFF | TGTGCCAGCAGTTTAGCGTATACCGGGACAGGGGCAGGGGAGCAGTTCTTC
TRBD1 | TRBJ2-5 | . | TRBV9 | CASSGPKTGVGETQYF | TGTGCCAGCAGCGGCCCGAAGACAGGGGTTGGGGAGACCCAGTACTTC